This T cell receptor beta chain derives from a study of T-cell reconstitution after alpha-beta-depleted transplantation in children. Germline V lookup: CDR1 DFQATT, CDR2 SNEGSKA (reference sequence). Trimming stripped 6 bases from V and 5 bases from J, with 16 bases between. This CDR3 spans 13 amino acids. This clonotype was seen more than once but under ten times. For TCRbeta, the library was prepared with unique molecular identifiers. A single record per CDR3 protein comes from TCRdb applying MiXCR to the PCR reads. The data hold 200,000 or so distinct CDR3 sequences, with roughly 7.1% observed a single time.

J is TRBJ2-5 and V is TRBV20-1; the D gene could be TRBD1 or TRBD2 (5 bases each). This specimen was PBMCs, taken before TCRalphabeta/CD19-depleted stem cell transplant. This clonotype was sampled from a boy younger than 10 with acute lymphoblastic leukemia, due to receive a stem cell transplant. CDR3 coding DNA: TGCAGTGCAAACGCCCTTTGGGGGGAGACCCAGTACTTC. Amino acids: CSANALWGETQYF.